This TCR beta chain was sequenced in a study of Ad26.COV2.S vaccination and SARS-CoV-2 variants. In the study overall: Enrollment placed the donor in the COV1001 Ad26.COV2.S trial arm.

Measured with immunoSEQ multiplex PCR; TCRdb has only the in-frame clones, and not every one. In the table there are 320,000 or so clones, 85% to 90% of which are singletons. Regarding treatment: over 15 received Ad26.COV2.S at low or high dose, single or two shots; 5 received placebo; per-sample allocation not given. Collection of the samples took place on day 63 after the first injection of vaccine or placebo. V was pared by 6 bases and J by 3 bases, with 7 bases of the junction left unmatched. The CDR3 spans 14 residues. Germline V gene data show CDR1 as KGHSH and CDR2 as LQKENI. The sample consisted of peripheral blood, taken in a trial of Ad26.COV2.S vaccine versus placebo. This chain links TRBV18 with TRBJ1-2; 7 nucleotides align to TRBD1. This sequence originates from a person between 18 and 65 years old who received the Ad26.COV2.S COVID-19 vaccine or a placebo. The CDR3 is CASSRQGQDYGYTF. The CDR3 DNA sequence: TGTGCCAGCTCCCGACAGGGTCAGGACTATGGCTACACCTTC.